This T cell receptor beta chain is drawn from a study of OX40 agonist ivuxolimab in advanced cancers. Whole-study context: Patients with prior anti-PD-1, anti-PD-L1 or anti-CTLA-4 therapy were eligible; about 41% had some.

The assay was immunoSEQ multiplex PCR, and TCRdb's table has in-frame clones only and misses some. The data contain tens of thousands of clones, about 93% of them singletons. Prior autoimmune disease or systemic immunosuppression barred patients. This TCR was recovered from an adult with an advanced solid tumor such as melanoma, head and neck, liver or kidney cancer. The source material was CD4+ or CD8+ T cells sorted from blood, sampled in a trial of the OX40 agonist ivuxolimab.

The CDR3 DNA is TGTGCCAGCAGTTACGAGACTAGCGGCTACAATGAGCAGTTCTTC. Amino acid sequence: CASSYETSGYNEQFF. The chain combines TRBV6-5 with TRBJ2-1; 9 bases are shared with TRBD2. Germline CDR1 reads MNHEY; CDR2 reads SVGAGI. CDR3 size: 15 residues. Unmatched junction bases numbered 2, after V lost 2 bases and J lost 3 bases.